The TCR beta chain described here comes from a study of cytomegalovirus exposure and HLA in healthy donors. Assay used: immunoSEQ multiplex PCR; TCRdb lists only in-frame clones, some missing. Of 90,000 to 150,000 clones listed, 70% to 90% are singletons. Trimming took 3 bases from V and 4 from J; bases not matched to a gene: 11. There are 18 residues in the CDR3. Germline V gene data show CDR1 as SGHNT and CDR2 as YENEEA. This chain uses TRBV11-3 with TRBJ2-7, with TRBD2 identical over 14 bases. The TCR was taken from a woman in her late teens or twenties in good health and CMV-seropositive. Sequencing was carried out using PBMCs. CDR3 amino acids: CASSLSPGLAGVLYEQYF. In DNA, the CDR3 is TGTGCCAGCAGCTTGAGTCCGGGACTAGCGGGAGTCTTATACGAGCAGTACTTC. The entire variable domain, with the rest obtained from reference TRBV11-3 and TRBJ2-7, is as follows: EAGVVQSPRYKIIEKKQPVAFWCNPISGHNTLYWYLQNLGQGPELLIRYENEEAVDDSQLPKDRFSAERLKGVDSTLKIQPAELGDSAVYLCASSLSPGLAGVLYEQYFGPGTRLTVT.